The 25 T cell receptor beta chains listed next were all sequenced from one sample in a study of blood T cell repertoires in COVID-19. Repertoires were generated with immunoSEQ multiplex PCR, while TCRdb's copy carries only in-frame clones and drops some. The repertoire holds roughly 200,000 clones, with roughly 89% as singletons. The specimen was peripheral blood. Every receptor here comes from a man between 60 and 75 years old who had recovered from COVID-19.

This chain links TRBV7-9 with TRBJ2-3; 8 bases are shared with TRBD2. V was clipped by 5 bases and J by 3 bases; unmatched bases: 7. Germline V gene lookup returns CDR1 SEHNR and CDR2 FQNEAQ (reference sequence). The CDR3 runs 15 residues. Here the CDR3 reads CASSRIAGITDTQYF. The CDR3, as DNA: TGTGCCAGCAGCCGAATAGCGGGGATTACAGATACGCAGTATTTT.

The gene calls are TRBV3-1 (or the pseudogene TRBV3-2) and TRBJ2-7; no clear D. The V gene lost 1 base and the J gene lost 2 bases, with 12 bases spanning the gap. Germline V gene data show CDR1 as LGHDT and CDR2 as YNNKEL (reference sequence). The CDR3 runs to 15 residues. The CDR3 is CASSQGQVGPYEQYF. As DNA, the CDR3 is TGTGCCAGCAGCCAAGGCCAGGTTGGTCCCTACGAGCAGTACTTC.

The rearrangement links TRBV29-1 to TRBJ2-2, with 7 bases lining up with TRBD1. The CDR3 covers 17 residues. Germline assignment: CDR1 SQVTM and CDR2 ANQGSEA. Losses at the gene ends were 4 bases for V and 1 base for J; bases not matched to a gene: 12. CDR3 DNA sequence: TGCAGCGTTGCCGAGAACTGGGGACAGTTGAACACCGGGGAGCTGTTTTTT. Its protein product is CSVAENWGQLNTGELFF.

The chain links TRBV30 to TRBJ1-4, with D unclear. From germline, CDR1 is GTSNPN and CDR2 SVGIG (reference sequence). The CDR3 sequence is 15 residues long. Between the trimmed V and J ends, which lost 2 bases and 7 bases, there was a span of 17 bases. The CDR3 DNA follows: TGTGCCTGGAGTCCCCTCCGGACTCGAGTTGAAAAACTGTTTTTT. This gives the protein CAWSPLRTRVEKLFF.

This clone was seen once. V and J are TRBV7-2 and TRBJ1-2; D is perhaps TRBD1 (5 bases). The germline V and J ends were trimmed by 5 bases and 5 bases, with 18 bases remaining between them. Germline CDR1 reads SGHTA; CDR2 reads FQGNSA. This CDR3 is 15 amino acids long. The CDR3 reads CASSQAGELKYGYTF. The CDR3, as DNA: TGTGCCAGCAGCCAGGCGGGGGAGCTGAAATATGGCTACACCTTC.

The J gene is TRBJ2-3, the V gene TRBV6-6; maybe TRBD2 (5 bases). The CDR3 is 12 residues long. V lost 4 bases, J lost 4 bases, and 6 bases lay in between. Germline CDR1 is MNHNY and CDR2 is SVGAGI (reference sequence). The CDR3 nucleotides read TGTGCCAGCAGTTCGGGGTCAGATACGCAGTATTTT. Amino acid sequence: CASSSGSDTQYF.

The rearrangement joins TRBV24-1 to TRBJ2-1, with 9 bases that match TRBD2. Germline V gene data show CDR1 as KGHDR and CDR2 as SFDVKD. J was trimmed by 3 bases and V by 3 bases; bases with no gene match: 5. This CDR3 has 16 amino acids. The CDR3 nucleotides are TGTGCCACCAGTGATCCAAAGCGGGGGGACTACAATGAGCAGTTCTTC. Protein product: CATSDPKRGDYNEQFF.

The chain employs TRBV6-1 and TRBJ2-5, with D tentatively TRBD2 (6 bases). The CDR3 runs 21 residues. Germline CDR1 MNHNS, CDR2 SASEGT. V lost 0 bases and J 3 bases, leaving 29 bases between the germline ends. CDR3 sequence: CASSEAPLSGTSGGFKETQYF. In DNA, the CDR3 is TGTGCCAGCAGTGAAGCACCCTTATCTGGAACGTCCGGGGGATTCAAAGAGACCCAGTACTTC.

V and J are TRBV4-3 and TRBJ1-3, with D perhaps matching TRBD1 (6 bases). Germline loops: CDR1 LGHNA, CDR2 YSLEER. With 2 bases removed from V and 2 bases from J, the gap between germline ends came to 13 bases. This CDR3 has 16 residues. Written as DNA, the CDR3 is TGCGCCAGCAGCCAATTTTGGACAGACACTGGAAACACCATATATTTT. This gives the protein CASSQFWTDTGNTIYF.

The chain recombines TRBV29-1 with TRBJ1-1; D is perhaps TRBD1 (5 bases). The CDR3 sequence is 14 residues long. V was cut by 8 bases and J by 0 bases, with 16 bases left in between. Germline V gene lookup returns CDR1 SQVTM and CDR2 ANQGSEA. CDR3 sequence: CSLQKAGVNTEAFF. As DNA, the CDR3 is TGCAGCCTTCAAAAGGCGGGGGTGAACACTGAAGCTTTCTTT.

This chain uses TRBV28 with TRBJ2-2, with a tentative D call TRBD1 (5 bases). V was shortened by 6 bases and J by 1 base, with 24 bases between the two germline ends. The CDR3 totals 19 residues. CDR1 and CDR2 from the germline V gene are MDHEN and SYDVKM. The CDR3 sequence: CASRGLRRVGPLNTGELFF. CDR3 bases: TGTGCCAGCAGGGGATTGCGCAGGGTGGGGCCGCTGAACACCGGGGAGCTGTTTTTT.

The genes are TRBV6-5 and TRBJ1-5, with 11 nucleotides matching TRBD1. The CDR3 loop spans 15 amino acids. V shed 6 bases, J shed 4 bases, and the junction held 5 bases outside the gene matches. CDR1 MNHEY and CDR2 SVGAGI come from the germline V gene. The CDR3 coding sequence is TGTGCCAGCAGAGCCGGGACAGGGGGGAATCAGCCCCAGCATTTT. It is translated as CASRAGTGGNQPQHF.

This clone has just a few counts. The J gene is TRBJ2-5, the V gene TRBV4-3, with TRBD2 identical over 8 bases. The junction had 13 bases not matched to a gene; V was cut back by 1 base and J by 3 bases. From germline, CDR1 is LGHNA and CDR2 YSLEER. CDR3 length equals 18 residues. The CDR3: CASSQGPGRSGVEETQYF. The CDR3 coding sequence is TGCGCCAGCAGCCAAGGACCCGGGCGTAGCGGGGTAGAAGAGACCCAGTACTTC.

The J gene is TRBJ1-6, the V gene TRBV27; TRBD1 aligns across 8 bases. V dropped 3 bases and J dropped 11; count of bases not matched to a gene: 9. Germline CDR1 MNHEY, CDR2 SMNVEV (reference sequence). The CDR3 loop spans 15 amino acids. The CDR3 DNA reads as TGTGCCAGCAGTTTCCTGACAGGGGTATCGCCACCCCTCCACTTT. As protein: CASSFLTGVSPPLHF.

The genes are TRBV11-2 and TRBJ1-6; D is undetermined. The CDR3 has 17 residues. V shed 3 bases and J shed 0 bases, with 12 bases lying between them. In germline, CDR1 is SGHAT, CDR2 FQNNGV. The CDR3 reads CASSLMAQSSYNSPLHF. The CDR3 nucleotides are TGTGCCAGCAGCTTGATGGCACAGAGCTCCTATAATTCACCCCTCCACTTT.

The chain joins TRBV5-4 to TRBJ2-2, with a weak D call TRBD2 (6 bases). With 4 bases removed from V and 2 bases from J, the gap between germline ends came to 15 bases. Germline lookup yields CDR1 SGHNT and CDR2 YYREEE (reference sequence). This CDR3 has 16 amino acids. CDR3 sequence (DNA): TGTGCCAGCAGCCAAGGCGGGACTTCTAACACCGGGGAGCTGTTTTTT. It translates to CASSQGGTSNTGELFF.

The chain carries TRBV5-6 and TRBJ1-2, with TRBD1 as a possible D gene (5 bases). Germline values: CDR1 SGHDT, CDR2 YYEEEE. The V gene lost 4 bases and the J gene lost 2 bases, with 15 bases spanning the gap. This CDR3 spans 15 amino acids. CDR3 sequence reads: CASSVRAIVNYGYTF. CDR3 nucleotides: TGTGCCAGCAGCGTCAGGGCCATTGTCAACTATGGCTACACCTTC.

This chain uses TRBV3-1 (or the pseudogene TRBV3-2) with TRBJ1-1; 9 bases agree with TRBD1. The ends lost 3 bases at V and 3 bases at J; junction bases unmatched: 2. CDR1 and CDR2 (germline): LGHDT, YNNKEL (reference sequence). The CDR3 runs to 14 residues. CDR3 bases: TGTGCCAGCAGCCAGGGGGACAGGGACACTGAAGCTTTCTTT. Translation: CASSQGDRDTEAFF.

The chain links TRBV28 to TRBJ2-3; weak D call: TRBD2 (5 bases). Germline V CDR1 and CDR2: MDHEN, SYDVKM. Trimming left V 6 bases short and J 5 bases short, with 12 bases between. The CDR3 runs 13 residues. Here the CDR3 DNA reads TGTGCCAGCAGCCCCGGCCGGGGAGATACGCAGTATTTT. It specifies CASSPGRGDTQYF.

This clone was recorded only once. The chain couples TRBV7-3 to TRBJ1-1, with D possibly being TRBD1 (5 bases). The CDR3 has 14 amino acids. Trimming removed 5 bases at V and 1 base at J, with 11 bases between. Germline V gives CDR1 SGHTA, CDR2 FQGTGA. CDR3 loop: CASSPLGGNTEAFF. CDR3 coding DNA: TGTGCCAGCAGCCCACTGGGGGGGAACACTGAAGCTTTCTTT.

The CDR3 is CASNRQGDTEAFF. The CDR3 nucleotides are TGTGCCAGCAATAGACAGGGCGACACTGAAGCTTTCTTT. The chain recombines TRBV9 with TRBJ1-1, with 7 bases identical to TRBD1. CDR1 and CDR2 (germline): SGDLS, YYNGEE. After removal of 6 bases from V and 3 bases from J, the junction contained 5 bases not matched to a gene. This CDR3 contains 13 residues.

The gene calls are TRBV11-1 and TRBJ2-5; no reliable D call. CDR3 length equals 13 residues. Germline CDR1 and CDR2: SGHAT and FQDESV (reference sequence). Trimming removed 4 bases from V and 1 base from J, with 7 bases in between. The CDR3 loop is CASSSLGQETQYF. CDR3 in DNA: TGTGCCAGCAGCTCCCTCGGCCAAGAGACCCAGTACTTC.

This chain links TRBV2 with TRBJ2-2, with D maybe TRBD1 (6 bases). The CDR3 covers 14 residues. V gave up 7 bases and J gave up 1 base, with 10 bases separating them. In germline, CDR1 is SNHLY, CDR2 FYNNEI. The CDR3 spells CASKVRGNTGELFF. The DNA of the CDR3 is TGTGCCAGCAAGGTCAGGGGGAACACCGGGGAGCTGTTTTTT.

The chain links TRBV28 to TRBJ1-4; D might be TRBD1 (5 bases). The CDR3 is made up of 15 amino acids. CDR1 and CDR2 (germline): MDHEN, SYDVKM. Trimming stripped 6 bases from V and 0 bases from J, with 11 bases between. The CDR3 DNA sequence: TGTGCCAGCAGCCCCGACAGCGCAACTAATGAAAAACTGTTTTTT. Protein sequence: CASSPDSATNEKLFF.

V is TRBV7-9 and J is TRBJ2-7, with 8 positions matching TRBD1. Germline trimming cut 4 bases from V and 6 bases from J; bases unmatched to any gene: 8. This CDR3 is 14 amino acids long. Per germline, CDR1 SEHNR and CDR2 FQNEAQ (reference sequence). The CDR3 DNA reads TGTGCCAGCAGCTCCCTACGACAGGGGTTCGAGCAGTACTTC. Its protein is CASSSLRQGFEQYF. The complete variable domain, with remaining parts taken from reference TRBV7-9 and TRBJ2-7, reads DTGVSQNPRHKITKRGQNVTFRCDPISEHNRLYWYRQTLGQGPEFLTYFQNEAQLEKSRLLSDRFSAERPKGSFSTLEIQRTEQGDSAMYLCASSSLRQGFEQYFGPGTRLTVT.